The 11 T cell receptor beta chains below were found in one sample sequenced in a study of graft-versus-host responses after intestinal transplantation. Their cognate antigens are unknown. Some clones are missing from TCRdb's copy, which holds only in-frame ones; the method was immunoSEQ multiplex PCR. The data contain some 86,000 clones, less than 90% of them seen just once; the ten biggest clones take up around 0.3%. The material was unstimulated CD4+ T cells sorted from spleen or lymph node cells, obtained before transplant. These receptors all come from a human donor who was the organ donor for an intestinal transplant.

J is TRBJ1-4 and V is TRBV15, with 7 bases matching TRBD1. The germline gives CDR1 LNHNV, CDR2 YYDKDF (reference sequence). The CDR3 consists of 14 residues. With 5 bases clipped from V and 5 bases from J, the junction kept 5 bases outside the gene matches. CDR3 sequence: CATSRQGGNEKLFF. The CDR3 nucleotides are TGTGCCACCAGCCGACAGGGCGGGAATGAAAAACTGTTTTTT.

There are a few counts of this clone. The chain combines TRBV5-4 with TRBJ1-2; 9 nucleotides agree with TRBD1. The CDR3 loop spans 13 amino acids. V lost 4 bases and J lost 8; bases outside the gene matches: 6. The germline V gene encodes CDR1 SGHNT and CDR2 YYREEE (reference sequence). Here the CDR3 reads CASSGRQGDGYTF. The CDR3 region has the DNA TGTGCCAGCAGCGGAAGACAGGGGGACGGCTACACCTTC.

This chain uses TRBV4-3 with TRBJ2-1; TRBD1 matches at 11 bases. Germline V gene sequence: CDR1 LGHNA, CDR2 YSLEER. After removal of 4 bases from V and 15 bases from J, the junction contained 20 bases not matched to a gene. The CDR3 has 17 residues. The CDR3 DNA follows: TGCGCCAGCAGCCCCTCCCACCCCTACAGGACAGGGGGCTATCTGTTCTTC. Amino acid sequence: CASSPSHPYRTGGYLFF.

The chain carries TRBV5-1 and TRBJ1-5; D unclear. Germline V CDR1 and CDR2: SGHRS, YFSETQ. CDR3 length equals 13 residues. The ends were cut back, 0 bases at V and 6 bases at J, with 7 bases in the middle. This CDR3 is CASSLGQSQPQHF. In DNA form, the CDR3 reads TGCGCCAGCAGCTTGGGGCAATCTCAGCCCCAGCATTTT.

The CDR3 loop reads CASSLKGASLSYYEQYF. The CDR3 region has the DNA TGTGCCAGCAGCTTAAAGGGGGCTAGCCTCTCGTATTACGAGCAGTACTTC. The chain recombines TRBV7-2 with TRBJ2-7; TRBD1 matches 7 bases. The trim removed 2 bases at V and 4 bases at J, leaving 14 bases unmatched. CDR3 length: 17 amino acids. The V gene's germline CDR1 is SGHTA and CDR2 FQGNSA. The full variable domain, in which reference TRBV7-2 and TRBJ2-7 provide the parts outside the CDR3, is GAGVSQSPSNKVTEKGKDVELRCDPISGHTALYWYRQSLGQGLEFLIYFQGNSAPDKSGLPSDRFSAERTGGSVSTLTIQRTQQEDSAVYLCASSLKGASLSYYEQYFGPGTRLTVT.

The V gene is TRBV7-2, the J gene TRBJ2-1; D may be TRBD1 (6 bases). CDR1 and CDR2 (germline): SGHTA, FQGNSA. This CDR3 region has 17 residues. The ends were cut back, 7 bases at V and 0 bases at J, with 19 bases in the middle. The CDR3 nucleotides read TGTGCCAGCAACAGAGGAATAGGACAGCACTCCTACAATGAGCAGTTCTTC. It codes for CASNRGIGQHSYNEQFF. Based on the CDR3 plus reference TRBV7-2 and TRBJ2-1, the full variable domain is GAGVSQSPSNKVTEKGKDVELRCDPISGHTALYWYRQSLGQGLEFLIYFQGNSAPDKSGLPSDRFSAERTGGSVSTLTIQRTQQEDSAVYLCASNRGIGQHSYNEQFFGPGTRLTVL.

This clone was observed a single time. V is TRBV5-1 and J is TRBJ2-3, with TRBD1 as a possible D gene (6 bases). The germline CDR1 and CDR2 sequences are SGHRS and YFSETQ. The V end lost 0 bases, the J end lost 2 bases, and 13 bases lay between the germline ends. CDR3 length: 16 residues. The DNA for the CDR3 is TGCGCCAGCAGCTTGGGGGGGATGGGGGCCACAGATACGCAGTATTTT. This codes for CASSLGGMGATDTQYF.

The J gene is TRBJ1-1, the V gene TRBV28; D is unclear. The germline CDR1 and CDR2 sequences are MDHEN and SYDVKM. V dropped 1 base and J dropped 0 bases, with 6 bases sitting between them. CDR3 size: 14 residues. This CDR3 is CASSLFQLNTEAFF. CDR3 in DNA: TGTGCCAGCAGTTTATTTCAGTTGAACACTGAAGCTTTCTTT.

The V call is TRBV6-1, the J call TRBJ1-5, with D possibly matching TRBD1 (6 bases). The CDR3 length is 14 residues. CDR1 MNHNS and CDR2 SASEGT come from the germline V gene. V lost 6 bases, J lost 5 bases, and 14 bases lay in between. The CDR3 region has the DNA TGTGCCAGCAGCGCCAACAGGGCTGATCAGCCCCAGCATTTT. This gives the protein CASSANRADQPQHF.

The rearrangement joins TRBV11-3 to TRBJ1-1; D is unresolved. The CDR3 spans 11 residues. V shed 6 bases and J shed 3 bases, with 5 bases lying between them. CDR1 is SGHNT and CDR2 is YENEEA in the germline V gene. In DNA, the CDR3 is TGTGCCAGCAGACTGGACACTGAAGCTTTCTTT. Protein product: CASRLDTEAFF.

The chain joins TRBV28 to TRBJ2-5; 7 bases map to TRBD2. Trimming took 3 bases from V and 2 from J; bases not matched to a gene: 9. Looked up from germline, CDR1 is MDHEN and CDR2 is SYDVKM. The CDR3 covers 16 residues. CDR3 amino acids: CASSFLLLAEQETQYF. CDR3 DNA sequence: TGTGCCAGCAGTTTTCTTCTTCTAGCGGAGCAAGAGACCCAGTACTTC.